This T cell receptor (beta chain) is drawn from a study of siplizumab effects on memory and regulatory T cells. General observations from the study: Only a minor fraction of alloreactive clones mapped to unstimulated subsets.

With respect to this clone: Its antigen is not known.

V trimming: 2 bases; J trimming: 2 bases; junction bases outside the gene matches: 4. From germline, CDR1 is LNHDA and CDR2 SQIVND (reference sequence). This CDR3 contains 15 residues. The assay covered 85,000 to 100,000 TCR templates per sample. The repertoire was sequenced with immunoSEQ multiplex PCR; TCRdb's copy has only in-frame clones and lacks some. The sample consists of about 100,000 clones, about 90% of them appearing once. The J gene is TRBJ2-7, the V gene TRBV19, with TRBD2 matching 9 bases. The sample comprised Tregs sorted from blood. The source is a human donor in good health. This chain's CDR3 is CASSIRLAGTYEQYF. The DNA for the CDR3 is TGTGCCAGTAGTATAAGGCTAGCGGGAACCTACGAGCAGTACTTC.